The T cell receptor beta chain described here comes from a study of shared T cell receptors in the human thymus. The method was immunoSEQ multiplex PCR; TCRdb's version includes in-frame clones alone and lacks a portion of them. Of 600,000 to 900,000 clones listed, approximately 83% are singletons. V was pared by 2 bases and J by 2 bases, with 13 bases between. CDR1 is SGHAT, CDR2 FQNNGV, per germline. The CDR3 length is 16 residues. These records were also assigned to another study, of human thymus T cells. That paper notes: Immunologically healthy infants in Finland undergoing congenital heart defect surgery were the donors. Thymic and blood repertoires appeared to carry a bias in their V and J gene usage. Related reports documented highly overlapping thymic repertoires among unrelated individuals.

The source is a girl under two years old with a congenital heart defect. The sample consisted of thymocytes. The chain couples TRBV11-2 to TRBJ1-5, with D possibly TRBD1 on 5 matching bases. The CDR3 region is CASSLQGPTGNQPQHF. For the CDR3, the DNA is TGTGCCAGCAGCTTACAGGGTCCGACCGGCAATCAGCCCCAGCATTTT.